This TCR beta chain was captured in a study of T cell responses to AZD1222 COVID-19 vaccine. Study conclusions and caveats: Spike-wide vaccine-associated CD4 TCRs dominated at 160-218 and 743-854. There were mostly white British donors and more females than males, and clonal diversity was possibly underestimated.

For this clone: The antigen remains undetermined.

The junction had 7 bases not matched to a gene; V was cut back by 3 bases and J by 0 bases. CDR3 length: 19 residues. Germline CDR1 and CDR2: SGDLS and YYNGEE. Pooled together were second doses at about 4 or about 12 weeks. Only in-frame clones appear in the TCRdb table, and some are missing; sequencing was by immunoSEQ multiplex PCR. Found here are 150,000 to 200,000 clones, 88% of them singletons; the top ten hold 25% to 30%. Sequencing was performed on peripheral blood, taken 28 days after the second AZD1222 dose. This clonotype originated in an adult who received the AZD1222 COVID-19 vaccine. The chain has TRBV9 and TRBJ2-2; TRBD2 matches 14 bases. CDR3 in DNA: TGTGCCAGCAGCGCGAGACTAGCGGGAGGGCTAGCGAACACCGGGGAGCTGTTTTTT. Amino acids: CASSARLAGGLANTGELFF.